The source of this T cell receptor (beta chain) is a study of CD8 T cells in ankylosing spondylitis. In making TCR beta libraries, quantitative 5'-RACE with molecular barcodes was used. Using its own MiXCR run on the 5' RACE reads, TCRdb lists one record per CDR3 protein. This table has 250,000 to 350,000 distinct CDR3 sequences, more than 20% appearing once. The germline V gene has CDR1 KGHDR and CDR2 SFDVKD. The V end was cut by 4 bases, the J end by 0 bases, with 13 bases between. The CDR3 extends over 16 amino acids. V gene TRBV24-1 combines with J gene TRBJ2-3; possibly TRBD1 for D (5 bases). The sequence derives from a female donor with ankylosing spondylitis or in good health (not recorded which). What was sequenced was blood, either unsorted or a sorted T cell fraction (not recorded which). Here the CDR3 reads CATSDPTGQSTDTQYF. As DNA, the CDR3 is TGTGCCACCAGTGACCCCACAGGTCAAAGCACAGATACGCAGTATTTT.